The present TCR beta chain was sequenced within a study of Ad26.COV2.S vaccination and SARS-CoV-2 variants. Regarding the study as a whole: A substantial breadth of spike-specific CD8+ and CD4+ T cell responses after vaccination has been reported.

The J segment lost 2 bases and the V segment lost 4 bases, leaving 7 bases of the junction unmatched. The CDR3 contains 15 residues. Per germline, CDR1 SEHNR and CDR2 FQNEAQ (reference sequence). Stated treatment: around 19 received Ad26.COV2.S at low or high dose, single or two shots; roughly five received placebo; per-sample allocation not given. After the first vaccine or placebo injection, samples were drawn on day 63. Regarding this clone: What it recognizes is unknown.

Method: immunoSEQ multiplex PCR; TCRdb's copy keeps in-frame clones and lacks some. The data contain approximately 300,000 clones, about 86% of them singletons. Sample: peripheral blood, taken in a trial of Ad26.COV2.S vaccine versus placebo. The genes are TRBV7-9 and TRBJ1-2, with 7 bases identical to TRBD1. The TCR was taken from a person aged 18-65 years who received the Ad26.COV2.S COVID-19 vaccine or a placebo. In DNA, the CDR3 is TGTGCCAGCAGCTCTACAGGGGCACCCAACTATGGCTACACCTTC. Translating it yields CASSSTGAPNYGYTF.